The clone carrying this TCR beta chain was found once. Its antigen is undetermined. Researchers ran the PCR with 60 Vbeta and 13 Jbeta primers. Libraries were prepared by immunoSEQ multiplex PCR; TCRdb keeps only in-frame clonotypes and omits some of them. The table has more than 100,000 clones, 87% seen once. These data come from a study of cytomegalovirus exposure and HLA in healthy donors. The J segment lost 5 bases and the V segment lost 8 bases, leaving 4 bases of the junction unmatched. CDR3 length equals 13 residues. Looked up from germline, CDR1 is MDHEN and CDR2 is SYDVKM. Study-level findings and limits: When a later analysis compared HLA-associated TCR beta chains with equally common others, the HLA-associated chains turned out to be more clonally expanded and to have lower generation probabilities. An apparent linkage of common viral pathogens to several of the most significant clusters emerged in a later analysis. In the analysis, some V segments, TRBV6-2 and TRBV6-3 included, were excluded as indistinguishable. With DRB1 most and HLA-C fewest, TCR association rates differed between HLA loci in a later analysis.

This rearrangement joins TRBV28 to TRBJ1-5; 9 bases map to TRBD1. The sequence came from a woman in her 30s in good health and CMV-seronegative. The source material was PBMCs. The CDR3 protein is CASGGTGYQPQHF. The DNA for the CDR3 is TGTGCCAGCGGCGGGACAGGGTATCAGCCCCAGCATTTT.